These T cell receptor beta chains were read from a single sample in a study of cytomegalovirus exposure and HLA in healthy donors. Here immunoSEQ multiplex PCR was the method, and the copy in TCRdb shows in-frame clones only, minus some. The data hold roughly 170,000 clones, with 80% to 85% observed a single time. Material for sequencing was PBMCs. The receptors here all came from a man aged 25-40 years in good health and CMV-seronegative. Both conserved end residues are part of each CDR3. The D gene is left open where the match is weak. Some rows have no size entry. The others give once, few or many, or a class for an expanded clone.

J: TRBJ1-3
size: once
D: NA
V: TRBV18
DNA: TGTGCCAGCTCACCACCGGGAGGTGTCTCTGGAAACACCATATATTTT
CDR3: CASSPPGGVSGNTIYF

J: TRBJ1-5
size: NA
D: NA
V: TRBV7-9
DNA: TGTTCCAGCAGCTTAGTTGGGGGCGCGAGCAATCAGCCCCAGCATTTT
CDR3: CSSSLVGGASNQPQHF

J: TRBJ2-5
size: NA
D: TRBD2
V: TRBV30
DNA: TGTGCCTGGGCTAGCGGGGGACAAGAGACCCAGTACTTC
CDR3: CAWASGGQETQYF

J: TRBJ2-1
size: NA
D: TRBD2
V: TRBV11-2
DNA: TGTGCCAGCAGCTTAGCAGCGGGGGTTCGTTGGAATGAGCAGTTCTTC
CDR3: CASSLAAGVRWNEQFF

J: TRBJ2-7
size: once
D: TRBD2
V: TRBV30
DNA: TGTGCCTGGAGTGTTCTAGCGGGGGAGTACTACGAGCAGTACTTC
CDR3: CAWSVLAGEYYEQYF

J: TRBJ2-5
size: NA
D: TRBD2
V: TRBV15
DNA: TGTGCCACCAGCAGGGCAGCTCCGGGACTAGCGGGAGCAGAGACCCAGTACTTC
CDR3: CATSRAAPGLAGAETQYF

J: TRBJ2-7
size: NA
D: TRBD1
V: TRBV6-6
DNA: TGTGCCAGCAGGGCCCGGGACAGCAACTACGAGCAGTACTTC
CDR3: CASRARDSNYEQYF

J: TRBJ2-1
size: NA
D: NA
V: TRBV30
DNA: TGTGCCTGGAGCCGCGGGACTTACAATGAGCAGTTCTTC
CDR3: CAWSRGTYNEQFF

J: TRBJ2-1
size: NA
D: TRBD2
V: TRBV4-2
DNA: TGTGCCAGCAGCCCATCGGCCGGGACTAGTCGAAATGAGCAGTTCTTC
CDR3: CASSPSAGTSRNEQFF

J: TRBJ2-5
size: NA
D: NA
V: TRBV27
DNA: TGTGCCAGCAGACCAAACGGGGTTTGGGAGACCCAGTACTTC
CDR3: CASRPNGVWETQYF

J: TRBJ1-4
size: few
D: NA
V: TRBV7-2
DNA: TGTGCCAGCAGCTTACAATATGGGGCAAAACTGTTTTTT
CDR3: CASSLQYGAKLFF

J: TRBJ2-3
size: once
D: NA
V: TRBV7-6
DNA: TGTGCCAGCAGCTCTAGCACAGATACGCAGTATTTT
CDR3: CASSSSTDTQYF

J: TRBJ2-2
size: NA
D: NA
V: TRBV11-2
DNA: TGTGCCAGCAGCTTAGGGACTTTTAACACCGGGGAGCTGTTTTTT
CDR3: CASSLGTFNTGELFF

J: TRBJ2-1
size: NA
D: TRBD2
V: TRBV7-2
DNA: TGTGCCAGCAGATACGGGCGCGGGAGAATATTTTACAATGAGCAGTTCTTC
CDR3: CASRYGRGRIFYNEQFF

J: TRBJ1-1
size: NA
D: NA
V: TRBV9
DNA: TGTGCCAGCAGCGTAGTTTCGGCAGGGTCGGGCACTGAAGCTTTCTTT
CDR3: CASSVVSAGSGTEAFF

J: TRBJ2-2
size: NA
D: TRBD1
V: TRBV7-9
DNA: TGTGCCAGCAGCCCCACAGGGGACACCGGGGAGCTGTTTTTT
CDR3: CASSPTGDTGELFF

J: TRBJ1-1
size: few
D: NA
V: TRBV5-1
DNA: TGCGCCAGTCAAGCTTTGGGGCTCATGAACACTGAAGCTTTCTTT
CDR3: CASQALGLMNTEAFF

J: TRBJ2-7
size: NA
D: TRBD1
V: TRBV4-2
DNA: TGTGCCAGCAGCCAAGCCCTCTTGACAGGGGAAATCAACGAGCAGTACTTC
CDR3: CASSQALLTGEINEQYF

J: TRBJ1-2
size: NA
D: TRBD1
V: TRBV6-5
DNA: TGTGCCAGCAGTACCGGGACAGAGCCTAACTATGGCTACACCTTC
CDR3: CASSTGTEPNYGYTF

J: TRBJ1-3
size: few
D: NA
V: TRBV29-1
DNA: TGCAGCGTTGTTAACACAGGCCTCTCTGGAAACACCATATATTTT
CDR3: CSVVNTGLSGNTIYF

J: TRBJ2-1
size: NA
D: NA
V: TRBV2
DNA: TGTGCCAGGGAACGGGACACCCAATACAATGAGCAGTTCTTC
CDR3: CARERDTQYNEQFF

J: TRBJ2-5
size: NA
D: NA
V: TRBV7-9
DNA: TGTGCCAGCACCTCAAGACAGGAGACCCAAGAGACCCAGTACTTC
CDR3: CASTSRQETQETQYF

J: TRBJ2-3
size: NA
D: TRBD2
V: TRBV7-9
DNA: TGTGCCAGCAGCCTCTCGACTAGCGGCACAGATACGCAGTATTTT
CDR3: CASSLSTSGTDTQYF

J: TRBJ1-1
size: NA
D: NA
V: TRBV6-5
DNA: TGTGCCAGCAGTTACTCAGTTTCTGGTAGTGTTGCTTTCTTT
CDR3: CASSYSVSGSVAFF

J: TRBJ2-1
size: NA
D: TRBD2
V: TRBV5-4
DNA: TGTGCCAGCAGCTTGGGCGGGGGGGCTGGCAATGAGCAGTTCTTC
CDR3: CASSLGGGAGNEQFF

J: TRBJ2-1
size: NA
D: TRBD2
V: TRBV14
DNA: TGTGCCAGCAGTCTAGCGGGGATCAATGAGCAGTTCTTC
CDR3: CASSLAGINEQFF

J: TRBJ1-5
size: NA
D: NA
V: TRBV5-1
DNA: TGCGCCAGCAGCTTGGAAGGGCAGGGCTATCAGCCCCAGCATTTT
CDR3: CASSLEGQGYQPQHF

J: TRBJ2-1
size: NA
D: TRBD2
V: TRBV9
DNA: TGTGCCAGCAGCGTCTCGGGACTAGCGGGAGGGTACAATGAGCAGTTCTTC
CDR3: CASSVSGLAGGYNEQFF

J: TRBJ1-2
size: few
D: NA
V: TRBV6-1
DNA: TGTGCCAGCAGTGAGACGAGGACTAACTATGGCTACACCTTC
CDR3: CASSETRTNYGYTF

J: TRBJ1-5
size: NA
D: TRBD1
V: TRBV19
DNA: TGTGCCAGTAGTCCACCGGGACAGGGGACAAATCAGCCCCAGCATTTT
CDR3: CASSPPGQGTNQPQHF

J: TRBJ1-1
size: NA
D: NA
V: TRBV2
DNA: TGTGCCAGCAGTGGATGGGGGGGGGTGGGCACTGAAGCTTTCTTT
CDR3: CASSGWGGVGTEAFF

J: TRBJ1-5
size: once
D: NA
V: TRBV18
DNA: TGTGCCAGCTCACAAGGACAGATCAATCAGCCCCAGCATTTT
CDR3: CASSQGQINQPQHF

J: TRBJ1-6
size: NA
D: NA
V: TRBV18
DNA: TGTGCCAGCTCACCAGAGGGTTTCTCGTTTTCACCCCTCCACTTT
CDR3: CASSPEGFSFSPLHF

J: TRBJ1-2
size: NA
D: NA
V: TRBV5-1
DNA: TGCGCCAGCAGCTTGGAGGGGATGGGCTATGGCTACACCTTC
CDR3: CASSLEGMGYGYTF

J: TRBJ2-5
size: NA
D: TRBD1
V: TRBV19
DNA: TGTGCCAGTAAAAACAGGGGTTGGAGAGAGACCCAGTACTTC
CDR3: CASKNRGWRETQYF

J: TRBJ1-5
size: NA
D: NA
V: TRBV2
DNA: TGTGCCAGCAGTGCCAGGGACGCTTGGACAGACCCTAATCAGCCCCAGCATTTT
CDR3: CASSARDAWTDPNQPQHF

J: TRBJ1-4
size: NA
D: NA
V: TRBV6-1
DNA: TGTGCCAGCGGCAGGGATAATAATGAAAAACTGTTTTTT
CDR3: CASGRDNNEKLFF

J: TRBJ2-1
size: NA
D: TRBD1
V: TRBV6-6
DNA: TGTGCCAGCAGTTATAAGGGACAGCTCTACAATGAGCAGTTCTTC
CDR3: CASSYKGQLYNEQFF

J: TRBJ1-5
size: NA
D: NA
V: TRBV6-1
DNA: TGTGCCAGCAGTGACGCGAAAAGCAATCAGCCCCAGCATTTT
CDR3: CASSDAKSNQPQHF

J: TRBJ2-7
size: NA
D: NA
V: TRBV5-5
DNA: TGTGCCAGCAGCTTGTATCTAGACAGTTCCTACGAGCAGTACTTC
CDR3: CASSLYLDSSYEQYF

J: TRBJ1-5
size: few
D: NA
V: TRBV2
DNA: TGTGCCAGCAGGATGGGGGGATCTGGCAATCAGCCCCAGCATTTT
CDR3: CASRMGGSGNQPQHF

J: TRBJ1-5
size: NA
D: TRBD1
V: TRBV6-1
DNA: TGTGCCAGCAGTGAAGCCGGGGGGACAGGGGGCGGTCAGCCCCAGCATTTT
CDR3: CASSEAGGTGGGQPQHF

J: TRBJ2-7
size: few
D: NA
V: TRBV10-1
DNA: TGCGCCAGCAGTGACCCCCCTCCCACAGGGCGCTACGAGCAGTACTTC
CDR3: CASSDPPPTGRYEQYF

J: TRBJ1-1
size: NA
D: TRBD1
V: TRBV27
DNA: TGTGCCAGCAGTTTATTCGGGACAGCCGAAGCTTTCTTT
CDR3: CASSLFGTAEAFF

J: TRBJ1-2
size: NA
D: TRBD1
V: TRBV28
DNA: TGTGCCAGCAGTTCCGGGACAGGGTTGAGCGGCTACACCTTC
CDR3: CASSSGTGLSGYTF

J: TRBJ1-6
size: once
D: NA
V: TRBV6-1
DNA: TGTGCCAGCGGGGCAGACTCCTATAATTCACCCCTCCACTTT
CDR3: CASGADSYNSPLHF

J: TRBJ2-6
size: NA
D: NA
V: TRBV5-1
DNA: TGCGCCAGCAGCTTGTTTGAGCTGAACTCTGGGGCCAACGTCCTGACTTTC
CDR3: CASSLFELNSGANVLTF

J: TRBJ2-3
size: NA
D: TRBD2
V: TRBV5-1
DNA: TGCGCCAGCAGCCGGGGGGTAGCGGGAGGCCCCCCCACAGATACGCAGTATTTT
CDR3: CASSRGVAGGPPTDTQYF

J: TRBJ2-1
size: NA
D: TRBD2
V: TRBV6-1
DNA: TGTGCCAGCAGTGAAGCTCTCTCCGGTACTAGCGGGAGACCCTCCTACAATGAGCAGTTCTTC
CDR3: CASSEALSGTSGRPSYNEQFF

J: TRBJ2-5
size: NA
D: TRBD2
V: TRBV15
DNA: TGTGCCACCAGCAGTTCCGGACTAGCGGGAGAAAGGGGCTTTTGGGAGACCCAGTACTTC
CDR3: CATSSSGLAGERGFWETQYF